The count of the clone carrying this T cell receptor (beta chain) is one. The sample belongs to a study of cytomegalovirus exposure and HLA in healthy donors. 13 Jbeta primers and 60 Vbeta primers were used for the PCR. The repertoire was sequenced with immunoSEQ multiplex PCR; TCRdb's copy has only in-frame clones and lacks some. The sample carries tens of thousands of clones, 85% recorded once. The CDR3 is 15 residues long. CDR1 and CDR2 (germline): SGHKS, YYEKEE (reference sequence). Deletions cut 2 bases from V and 4 bases from J, with 15 bases between. The chain combines TRBV5-5 with TRBJ2-5, with a weak D call TRBD1 (5 bases). This receptor was taken from a female donor in good health and CMV-seronegative. The sequenced sample consisted of PBMCs. The CDR3 protein is CASSFRAGIRETQYF. The CDR3 DNA sequence: TGTGCCAGCAGCTTCAGGGCAGGTATTCGAGAGACCCAGTACTTC.